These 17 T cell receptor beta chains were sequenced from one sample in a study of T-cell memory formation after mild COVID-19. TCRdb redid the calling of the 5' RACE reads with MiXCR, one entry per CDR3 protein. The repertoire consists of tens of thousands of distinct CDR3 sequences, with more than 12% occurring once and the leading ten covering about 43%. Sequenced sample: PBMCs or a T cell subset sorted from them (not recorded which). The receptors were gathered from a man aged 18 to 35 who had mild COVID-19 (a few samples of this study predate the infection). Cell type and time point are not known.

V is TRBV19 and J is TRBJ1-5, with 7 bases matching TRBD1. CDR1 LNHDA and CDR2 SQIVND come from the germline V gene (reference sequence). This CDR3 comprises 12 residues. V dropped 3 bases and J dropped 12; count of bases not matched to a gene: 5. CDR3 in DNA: TGTGCCAGTAGTATTGGGACAGCCGTCCAGCATTTT. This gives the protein CASSIGTAVQHF.

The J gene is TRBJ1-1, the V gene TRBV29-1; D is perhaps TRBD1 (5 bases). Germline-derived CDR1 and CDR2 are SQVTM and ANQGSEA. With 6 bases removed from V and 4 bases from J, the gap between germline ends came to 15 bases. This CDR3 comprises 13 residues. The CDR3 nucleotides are TGCAGCGTGCCCAGGGAAGGATTCACTGAAGCTTTCTTT. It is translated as CSVPREGFTEAFF.

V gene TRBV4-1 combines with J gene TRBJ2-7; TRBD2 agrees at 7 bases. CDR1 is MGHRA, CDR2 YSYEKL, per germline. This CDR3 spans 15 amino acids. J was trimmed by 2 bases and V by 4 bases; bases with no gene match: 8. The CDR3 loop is CASSLQASGTYEQYF. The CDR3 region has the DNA TGCGCCAGCAGCCTTCAGGCTAGCGGAACCTACGAGCAGTACTTC.

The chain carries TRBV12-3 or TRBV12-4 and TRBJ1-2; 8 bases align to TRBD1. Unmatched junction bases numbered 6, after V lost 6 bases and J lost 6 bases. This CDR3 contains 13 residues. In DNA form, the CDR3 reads TGTGCCAGCAGCAGGGACAGGATTAATGGCTACACCTTC. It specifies CASSRDRINGYTF.

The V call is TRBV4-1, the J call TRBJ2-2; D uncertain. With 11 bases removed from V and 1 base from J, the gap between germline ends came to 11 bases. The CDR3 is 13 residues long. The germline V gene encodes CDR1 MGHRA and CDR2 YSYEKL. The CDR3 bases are TGCGCCTGGGGTCAGCAGAACACCGGGGAGCTGTTTTTT. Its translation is CAWGQQNTGELFF.

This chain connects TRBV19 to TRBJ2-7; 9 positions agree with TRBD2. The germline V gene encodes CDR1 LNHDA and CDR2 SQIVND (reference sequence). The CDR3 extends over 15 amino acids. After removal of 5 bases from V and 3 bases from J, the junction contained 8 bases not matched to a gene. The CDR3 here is CASSSPLAGNYEQYF. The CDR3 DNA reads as TGTGCCAGTAGTTCGCCTCTAGCGGGGAACTACGAGCAGTACTTC.

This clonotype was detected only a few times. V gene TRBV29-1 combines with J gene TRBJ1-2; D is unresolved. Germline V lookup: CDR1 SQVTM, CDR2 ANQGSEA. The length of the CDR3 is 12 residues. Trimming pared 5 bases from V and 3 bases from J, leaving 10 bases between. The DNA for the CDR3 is TGCAGCGTTTTGGAAGCTCACTATGGCTACACCTTC. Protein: CSVLEAHYGYTF.

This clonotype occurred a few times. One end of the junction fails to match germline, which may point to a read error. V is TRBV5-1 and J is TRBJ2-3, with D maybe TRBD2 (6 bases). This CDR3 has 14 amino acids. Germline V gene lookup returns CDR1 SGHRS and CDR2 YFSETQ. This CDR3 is CASSPAGTPDTHYF. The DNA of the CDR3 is TGCGCCAGCAGCCCCGCGGGGACCCCGGATACGCATTATTTT.

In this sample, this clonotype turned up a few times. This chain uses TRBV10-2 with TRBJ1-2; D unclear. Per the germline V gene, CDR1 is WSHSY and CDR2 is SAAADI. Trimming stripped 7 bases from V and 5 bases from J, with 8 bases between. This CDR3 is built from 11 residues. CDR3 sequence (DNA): TGCGCCAGCATGTCGACATATGGCTACACCTTC. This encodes CASMSTYGYTF.

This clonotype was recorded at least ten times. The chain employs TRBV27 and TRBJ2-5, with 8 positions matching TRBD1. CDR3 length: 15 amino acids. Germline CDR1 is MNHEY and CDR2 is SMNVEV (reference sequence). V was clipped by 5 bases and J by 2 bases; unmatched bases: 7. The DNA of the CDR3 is TGTGCCAGCAGTCCGGGACAGGCGATTCAAGAGACCCAGTACTTC. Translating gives CASSPGQAIQETQYF.

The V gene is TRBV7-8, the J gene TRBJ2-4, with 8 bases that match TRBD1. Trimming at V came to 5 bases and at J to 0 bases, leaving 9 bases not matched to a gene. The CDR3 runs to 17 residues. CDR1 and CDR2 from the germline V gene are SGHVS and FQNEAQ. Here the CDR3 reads CASSPHMDRVAKNIQYF. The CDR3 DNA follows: TGTGCCAGCAGCCCTCATATGGACAGGGTAGCCAAAAACATTCAGTACTTC.

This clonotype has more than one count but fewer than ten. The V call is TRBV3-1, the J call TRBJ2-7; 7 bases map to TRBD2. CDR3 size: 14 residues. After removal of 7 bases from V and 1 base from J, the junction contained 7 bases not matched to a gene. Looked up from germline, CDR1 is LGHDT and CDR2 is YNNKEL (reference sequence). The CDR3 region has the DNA TGTGCCAGCACCCCCGCGGGGGAGTCCTACGAGCAGTACTTC. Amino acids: CASTPAGESYEQYF.

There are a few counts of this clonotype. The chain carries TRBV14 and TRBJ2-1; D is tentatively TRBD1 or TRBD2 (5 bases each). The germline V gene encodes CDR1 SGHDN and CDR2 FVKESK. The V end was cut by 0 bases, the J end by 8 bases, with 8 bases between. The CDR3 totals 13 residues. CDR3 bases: TGTGCCAGCAGCCAAGAATTGGGGGATGAGCAGTTCTTC. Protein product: CASSQELGDEQFF. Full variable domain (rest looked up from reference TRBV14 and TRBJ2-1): EAGVTQFPSHSVIEKGQTVTLRCDPISGHDNLYWYRRVMGKEIKFLLHFVKESKQDESGMPNNRFLAERTGGTYSTLKVQPAELEDSGVYFCASSQELGDEQFFGPGTRLTVL.

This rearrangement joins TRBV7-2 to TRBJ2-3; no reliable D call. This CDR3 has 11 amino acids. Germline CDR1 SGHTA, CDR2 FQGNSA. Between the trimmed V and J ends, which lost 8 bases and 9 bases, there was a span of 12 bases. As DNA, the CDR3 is TGTGCCAGCCTAGTTCGGAACACGCAGTATTTT. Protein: CASLVRNTQYF.

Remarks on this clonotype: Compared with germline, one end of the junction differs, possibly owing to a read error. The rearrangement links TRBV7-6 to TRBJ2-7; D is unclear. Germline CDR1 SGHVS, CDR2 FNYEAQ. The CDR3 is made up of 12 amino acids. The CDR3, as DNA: TGTGACAGCAGCTTAGTGCTCCAGGAGCAGTACTTC. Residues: CDSSLVLQEQYF.

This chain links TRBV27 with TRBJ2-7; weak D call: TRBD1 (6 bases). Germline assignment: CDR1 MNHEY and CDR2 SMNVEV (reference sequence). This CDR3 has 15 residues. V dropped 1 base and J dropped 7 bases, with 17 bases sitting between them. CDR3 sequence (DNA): TGTGCCAGCAGTTTATTGACAGGTACTGGATCTGAGCAGTACTTC. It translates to CASSLLTGTGSEQYF.

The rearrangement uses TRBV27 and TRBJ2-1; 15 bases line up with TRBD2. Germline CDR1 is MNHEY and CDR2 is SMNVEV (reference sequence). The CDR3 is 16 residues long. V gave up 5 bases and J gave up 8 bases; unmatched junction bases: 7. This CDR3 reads CASSRGTSGGLDEQFF. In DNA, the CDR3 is TGTGCCAGCAGTCGTGGGACTAGCGGGGGGTTGGATGAGCAGTTCTTC.